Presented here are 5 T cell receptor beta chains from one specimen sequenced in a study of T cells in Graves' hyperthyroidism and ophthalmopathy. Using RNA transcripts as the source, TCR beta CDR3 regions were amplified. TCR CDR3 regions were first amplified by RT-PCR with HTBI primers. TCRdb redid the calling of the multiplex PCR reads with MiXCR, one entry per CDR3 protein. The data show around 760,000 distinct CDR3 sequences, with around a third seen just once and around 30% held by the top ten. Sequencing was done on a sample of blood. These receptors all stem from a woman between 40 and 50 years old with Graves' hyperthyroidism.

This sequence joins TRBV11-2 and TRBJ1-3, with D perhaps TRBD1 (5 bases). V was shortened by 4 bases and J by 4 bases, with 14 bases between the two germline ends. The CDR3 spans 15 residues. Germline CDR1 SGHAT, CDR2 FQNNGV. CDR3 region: CASSSERDAGNTIYF. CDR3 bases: TGTGCCAGCAGCTCCGAGCGGGACGCAGGAAACACCATATATTTT.

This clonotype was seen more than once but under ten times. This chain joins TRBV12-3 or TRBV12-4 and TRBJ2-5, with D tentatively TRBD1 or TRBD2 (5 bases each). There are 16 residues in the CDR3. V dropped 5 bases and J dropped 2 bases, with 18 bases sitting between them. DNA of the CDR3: TGTGCCAGCAGTCTATTCGAGGGACGGACACAAGAGACCCAGTACTTC. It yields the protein CASSLFEGRTQETQYF.

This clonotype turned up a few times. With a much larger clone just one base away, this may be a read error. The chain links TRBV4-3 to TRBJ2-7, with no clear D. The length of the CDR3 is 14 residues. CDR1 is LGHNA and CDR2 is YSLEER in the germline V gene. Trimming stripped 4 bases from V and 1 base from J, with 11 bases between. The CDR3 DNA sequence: TGCGCCAGCAGCCTCACGATCGAGTCCTACGAGCAGTACTTC. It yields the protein CASSLTIESYEQYF.

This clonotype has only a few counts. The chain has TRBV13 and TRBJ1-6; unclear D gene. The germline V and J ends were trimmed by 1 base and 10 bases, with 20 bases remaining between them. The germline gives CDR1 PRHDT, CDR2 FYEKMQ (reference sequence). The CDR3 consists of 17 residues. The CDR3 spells CASSLVGSFSSGSPLHF. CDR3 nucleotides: TGTGCCAGCAGCTTAGTGGGCAGCTTTAGTAGTGGATCACCCCTCCACTTT.

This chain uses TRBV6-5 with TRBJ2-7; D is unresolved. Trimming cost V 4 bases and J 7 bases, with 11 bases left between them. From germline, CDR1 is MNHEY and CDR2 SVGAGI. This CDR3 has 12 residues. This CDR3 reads CASSSNPREQYF. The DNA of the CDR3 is TGTGCCAGCAGTTCAAATCCTCGGGAGCAGTACTTC.